The clone carrying this TCR beta chain showed up just once. The run depth of the assay was deep. TCRdb keeps only in-frame clones here, not all; method: immunoSEQ multiplex PCR. This table has roughly 1,000,000 clones, approximately 78% appearing once. This sample is part of a study of shared clonotypes between healthy human individuals. Whole-study context: For every donor, three CD4 naive, three CD4 memory, two CD8 naive and one CD8 memory plates were used.

The sample consisted of memory CD4+ T cells from PBMCs. Subset noted: CD45RA-negative fraction. This TCR was recovered from a man aged 18 to 29 in good health. Some clones in this sample may be carry-over from other donors' samples.

The CDR3 sequence: CASSTGTAQFF. In nucleotides, the CDR3 is TGTGCCAGCAGTACCGGGACAGCTCAGTTCTTC. The chain recombines TRBV6-1 with TRBJ2-1, with 7 bases aligning to TRBD1. Germline values: CDR1 MNHNS, CDR2 SASEGT. Germline trimming cut 5 bases from V and 13 bases from J; bases unmatched to any gene: 5. The CDR3 sequence is 11 residues long.